This T cell receptor beta chain was recorded in a study of blood T cell repertoires in COVID-19. Study information: PBMCs, B-cell-depleted T cells, or T cells were the source of the cDNA or gDNA that made up the material.

CDR1 and CDR2 from the germline V gene are SGHVS and FNYEAQ. The CDR3 sequence is 17 residues long. V shed 1 base and J 4 bases; nucleotides not matched to a gene: 3. Some clones are missing from TCRdb's copy, which holds only in-frame ones; the method was immunoSEQ multiplex PCR. Among about 280,000 clones listed, 90% were seen once. Participant age was about 18 to 89 years, and participants resided in fewer than 30 US areas. Specimen: PBMCs or T cells enriched from blood (not recorded which). The sequence derives from a woman aged 18 to 35 with acute COVID-19. This sequence joins TRBV7-6 and TRBJ2-1; TRBD2 aligns across 14 bases. In DNA form, the CDR3 reads TGTGCCAGCAGCTTAGGACTAGCGGGAGGGGGTTACAATGAGCAGTTCTTC. Its protein product is CASSLGLAGGGYNEQFF. Together with reference TRBV7-6 and TRBJ2-1, the CDR3 gives the full variable domain: GAGVSQSPRYKVTKRGQDVALRCDPISGHVSLYWYRQALGQGPEFLTYFNYEAQQDKSGLPNDRFSAERPEGSISTLTIQRTEQRDSAMYRCASSLGLAGGGYNEQFFGPGTRLTVL.